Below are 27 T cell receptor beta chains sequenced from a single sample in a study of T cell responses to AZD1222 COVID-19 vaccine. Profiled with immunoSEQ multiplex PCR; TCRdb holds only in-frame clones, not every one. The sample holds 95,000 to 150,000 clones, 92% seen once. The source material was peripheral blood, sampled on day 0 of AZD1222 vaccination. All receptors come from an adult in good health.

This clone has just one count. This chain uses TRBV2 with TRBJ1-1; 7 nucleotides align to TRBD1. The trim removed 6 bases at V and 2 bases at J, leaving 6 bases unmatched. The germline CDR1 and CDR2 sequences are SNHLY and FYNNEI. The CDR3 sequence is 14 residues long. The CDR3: CASSLDRVNTEAFF. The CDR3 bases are TGTGCCAGCAGCCTTGACAGGGTTAACACTGAAGCTTTCTTT. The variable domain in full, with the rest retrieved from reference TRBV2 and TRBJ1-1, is EPEVTQTPSHQVTQMGQEVILRCVPISNHLYFYWYRQILGQKVEFLVSFYNNEISEKSEIFDDQFSVERPDGSNFTLKIRSTKLEDSAMYFCASSLDRVNTEAFFGQGTRLTVV.

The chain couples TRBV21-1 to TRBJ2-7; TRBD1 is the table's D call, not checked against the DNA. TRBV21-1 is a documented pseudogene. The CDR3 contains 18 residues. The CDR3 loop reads CASSARGELGQGCGEQYF. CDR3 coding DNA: TGTGCCAGCAGCGCGAGGGGTGAACTGGGACAGGGGTGTGGCGAGCAGTACTTC.

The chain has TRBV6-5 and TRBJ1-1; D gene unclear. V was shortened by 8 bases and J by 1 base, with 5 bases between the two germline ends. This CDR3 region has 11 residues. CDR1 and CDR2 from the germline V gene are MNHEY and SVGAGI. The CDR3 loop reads CASSSNTEAFF. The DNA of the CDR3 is TGTGCCAGCTCGTCGAACACTGAAGCTTTCTTT.

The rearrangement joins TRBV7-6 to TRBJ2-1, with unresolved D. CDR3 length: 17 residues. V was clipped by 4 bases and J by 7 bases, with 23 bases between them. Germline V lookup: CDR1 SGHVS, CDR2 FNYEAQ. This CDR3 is CASSSFGRRPSLNEQFF. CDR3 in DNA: TGTGCCAGCAGCTCCTTTGGGCGGCGCCCTTCGTTGAATGAGCAGTTCTTC.

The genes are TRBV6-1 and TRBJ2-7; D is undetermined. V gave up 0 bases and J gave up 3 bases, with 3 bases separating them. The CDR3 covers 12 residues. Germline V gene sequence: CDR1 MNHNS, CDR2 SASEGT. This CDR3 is CASSEARYEQYF. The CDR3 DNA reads TGTGCCAGCAGTGAAGCTCGCTACGAGCAGTACTTC.

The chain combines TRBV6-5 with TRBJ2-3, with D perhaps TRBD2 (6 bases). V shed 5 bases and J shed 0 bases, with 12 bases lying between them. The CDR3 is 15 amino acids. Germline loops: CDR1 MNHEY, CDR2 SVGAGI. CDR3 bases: TGTGCCAGCAGTCGGGGGAGCCTAAGCACAGATACGCAGTATTTT. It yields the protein CASSRGSLSTDTQYF.

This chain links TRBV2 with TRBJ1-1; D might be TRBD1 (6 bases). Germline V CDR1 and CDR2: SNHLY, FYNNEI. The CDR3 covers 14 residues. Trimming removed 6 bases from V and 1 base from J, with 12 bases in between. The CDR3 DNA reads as TGTGCCAGCAGGAAACAGGGAGGGAACACTGAAGCTTTCTTT. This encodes CASRKQGGNTEAFF.

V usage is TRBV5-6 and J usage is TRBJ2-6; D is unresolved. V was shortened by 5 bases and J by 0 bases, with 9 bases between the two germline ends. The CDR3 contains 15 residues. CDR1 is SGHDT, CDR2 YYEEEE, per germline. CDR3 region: CASRPAGSGANVLTF. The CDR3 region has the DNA TGTGCCAGCAGACCCGCAGGCTCTGGGGCCAACGTCCTGACTTTC.

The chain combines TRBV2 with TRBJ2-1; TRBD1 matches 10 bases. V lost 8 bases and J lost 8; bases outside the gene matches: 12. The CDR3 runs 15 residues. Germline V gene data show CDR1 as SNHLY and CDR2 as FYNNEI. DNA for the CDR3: TGTGCCAGCCGGGTGGGACAGGGGATGAGGGATGAGCAGTTCTTC. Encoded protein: CASRVGQGMRDEQFF.

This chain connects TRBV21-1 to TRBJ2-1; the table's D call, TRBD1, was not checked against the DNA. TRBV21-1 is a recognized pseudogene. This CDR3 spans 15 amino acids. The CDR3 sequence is CASSKAQWTRMEQFF. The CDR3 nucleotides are TGTGCCAGCAGCAAAGCCCAATGGACAAGAATGGAGCAGTTCTTC.

CDR3 sequence (DNA): TGTGCCCGTCTCCGTAGATTCTCGGGAAATGGCTACACCTTC. This translates into CARLRRFSGNGYTF. This chain uses TRBV19 with TRBJ1-2; D uncertain. CDR1 is LNHDA, CDR2 SQIVND, per germline (reference sequence). Trimming removed 11 bases from V and 6 bases from J, with 22 bases in between. The CDR3 covers 14 residues.

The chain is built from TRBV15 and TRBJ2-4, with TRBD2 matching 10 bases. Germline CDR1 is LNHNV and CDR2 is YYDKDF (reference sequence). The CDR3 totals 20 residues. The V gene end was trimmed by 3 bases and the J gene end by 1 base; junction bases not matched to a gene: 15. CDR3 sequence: CATSRMWSLAGVGAKNIQYF. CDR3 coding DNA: TGTGCCACCAGCAGGATGTGGTCGCTAGCGGGAGTTGGCGCCAAAAACATTCAGTACTTC.

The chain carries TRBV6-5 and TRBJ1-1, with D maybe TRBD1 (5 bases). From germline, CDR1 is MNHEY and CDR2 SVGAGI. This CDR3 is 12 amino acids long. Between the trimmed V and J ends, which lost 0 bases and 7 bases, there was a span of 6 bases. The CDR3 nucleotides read TGTGCCAGCAGTTACTCGAGGGGTGAAGCTTTCTTT. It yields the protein CASSYSRGEAFF.

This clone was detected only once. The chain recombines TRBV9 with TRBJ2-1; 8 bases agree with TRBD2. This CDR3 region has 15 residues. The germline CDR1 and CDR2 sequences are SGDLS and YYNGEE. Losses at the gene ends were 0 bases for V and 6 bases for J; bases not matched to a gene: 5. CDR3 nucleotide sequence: TGTGCCAGCAGCGTAGCGGGAGGGCCTCGCAATGAGCAGTTCTTC. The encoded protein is CASSVAGGPRNEQFF. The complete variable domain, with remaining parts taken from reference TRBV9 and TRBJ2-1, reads DSGVTQTPKHLITATGQRVTLRCSPRSGDLSVYWYQQSLDQGLQFLIQYYNGEERAKGNILERFSAQQFPDLHSELNLSSLELGDSALYFCASSVAGGPRNEQFFGPGTRLTVL.

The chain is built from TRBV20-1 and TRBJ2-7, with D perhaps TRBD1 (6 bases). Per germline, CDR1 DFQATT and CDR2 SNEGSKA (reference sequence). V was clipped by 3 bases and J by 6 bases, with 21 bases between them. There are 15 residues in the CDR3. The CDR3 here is CSASVFSRGLLEQYF. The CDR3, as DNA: TGCAGTGCTAGTGTTTTCAGCAGGGGCCTTCTCGAGCAGTACTTC.

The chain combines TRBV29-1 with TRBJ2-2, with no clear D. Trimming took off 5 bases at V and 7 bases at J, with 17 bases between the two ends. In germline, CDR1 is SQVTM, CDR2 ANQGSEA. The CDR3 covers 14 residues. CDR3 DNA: TGCAGCGTTATGGGAACGTCCTGGGGCGGGGAGCTGTTTTTT. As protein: CSVMGTSWGGELFF.

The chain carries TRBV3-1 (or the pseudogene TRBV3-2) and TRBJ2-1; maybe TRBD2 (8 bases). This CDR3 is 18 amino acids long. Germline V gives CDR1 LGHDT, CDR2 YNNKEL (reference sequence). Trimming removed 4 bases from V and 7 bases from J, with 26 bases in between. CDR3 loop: CASSRQGIISGVGNEQFF. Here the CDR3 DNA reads TGTGCCAGCAGCCGACAGGGTATCATTAGCGGGGTGGGTAATGAGCAGTTCTTC.

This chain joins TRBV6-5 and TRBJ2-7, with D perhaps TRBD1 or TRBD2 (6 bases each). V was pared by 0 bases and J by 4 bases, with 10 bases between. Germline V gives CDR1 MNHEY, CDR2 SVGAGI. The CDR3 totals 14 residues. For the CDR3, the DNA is TGTGCCAGCAGTTACTCGGAGGGGGGTTACGAGCAGTACTTC. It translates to CASSYSEGGYEQYF.

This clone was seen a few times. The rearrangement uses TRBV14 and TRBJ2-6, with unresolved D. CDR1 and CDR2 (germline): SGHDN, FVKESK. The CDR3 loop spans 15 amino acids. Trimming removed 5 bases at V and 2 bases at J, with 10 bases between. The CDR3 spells CASSYGRTGANVLTF. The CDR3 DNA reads TGTGCCAGCAGCTACGGCCGGACTGGGGCCAACGTCCTGACTTTC.

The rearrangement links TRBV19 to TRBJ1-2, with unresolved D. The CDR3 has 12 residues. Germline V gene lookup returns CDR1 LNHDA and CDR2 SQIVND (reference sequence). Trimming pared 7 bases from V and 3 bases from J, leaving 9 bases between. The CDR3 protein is CASNTAYYGYTF. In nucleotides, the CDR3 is TGTGCCAGTAACACGGCTTACTATGGCTACACCTTC. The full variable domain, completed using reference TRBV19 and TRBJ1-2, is DGGITQSPKYLFRKEGQNVTLSCEQNLNHDAMYWYRQDPGQGLRLIYYSQIVNDFQKGDIAEGYSVSREKKESFPLTVTSAQKNPTAFYLCASNTAYYGYTFGSGTRLTVV.

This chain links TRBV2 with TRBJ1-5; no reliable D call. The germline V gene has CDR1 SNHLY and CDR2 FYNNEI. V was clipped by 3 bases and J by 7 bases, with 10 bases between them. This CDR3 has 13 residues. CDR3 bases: TGTGCCAGCAGTGAGGCAGGATGGCAGCCCCAGCATTTT. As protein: CASSEAGWQPQHF.

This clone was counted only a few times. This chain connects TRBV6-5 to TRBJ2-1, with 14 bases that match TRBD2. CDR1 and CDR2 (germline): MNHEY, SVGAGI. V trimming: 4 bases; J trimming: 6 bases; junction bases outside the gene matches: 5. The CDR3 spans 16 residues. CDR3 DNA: TGTGCCAGCAGTTTTACCGGGACTAGCGGGAGCAATGAGCAGTTCTTC. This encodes CASSFTGTSGSNEQFF.

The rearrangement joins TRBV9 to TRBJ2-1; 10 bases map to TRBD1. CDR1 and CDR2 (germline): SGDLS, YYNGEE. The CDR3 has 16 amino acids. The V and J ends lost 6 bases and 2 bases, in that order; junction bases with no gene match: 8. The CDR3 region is CASTLTGQGAYNEQFF. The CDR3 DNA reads TGTGCCAGCACCCTAACTGGACAGGGGGCCTACAATGAGCAGTTCTTC.

CDR3 bases: TGTGCCACCAGTGATTTGACCGGGGAGCTGTTTTTT. Translation gives CATSDLTGELFF. The chain has TRBV24-1 and TRBJ2-2; D gene ambiguous. This CDR3 spans 12 amino acids. Germline values: CDR1 KGHDR, CDR2 SFDVKD. With 0 bases removed from V and 5 bases from J, the gap between germline ends came to 0 bases.

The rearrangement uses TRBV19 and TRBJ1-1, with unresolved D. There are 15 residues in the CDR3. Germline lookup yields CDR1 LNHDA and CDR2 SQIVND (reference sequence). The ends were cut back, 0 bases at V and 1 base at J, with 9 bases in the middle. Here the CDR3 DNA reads TGTGCCAGTAGTATAGATTTTGGGGAGAACACTGAAGCTTTCTTT. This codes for CASSIDFGENTEAFF.

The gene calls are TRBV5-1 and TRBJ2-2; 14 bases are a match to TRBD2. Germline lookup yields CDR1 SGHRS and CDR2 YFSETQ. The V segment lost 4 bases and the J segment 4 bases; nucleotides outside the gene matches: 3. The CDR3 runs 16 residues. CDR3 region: CASSPGLAGATGELFF. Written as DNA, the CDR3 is TGCGCCAGCAGCCCGGGACTAGCGGGAGCCACCGGGGAGCTGTTTTTT. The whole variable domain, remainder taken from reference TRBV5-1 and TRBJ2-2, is KAGVTQTPRYLIKTRGQQVTLSCSPISGHRSVSWYQQTPGQGLQFLFEYFSETQRNKGNFPGRFSGRQFSNSRSEMNVSTLELGDSALYLCASSPGLAGATGELFFGEGSRLTVL.

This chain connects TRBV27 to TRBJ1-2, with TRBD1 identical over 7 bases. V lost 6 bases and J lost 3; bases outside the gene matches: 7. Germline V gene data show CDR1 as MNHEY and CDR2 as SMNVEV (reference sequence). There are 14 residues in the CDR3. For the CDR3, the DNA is TGTGCCAGCAGACCGACAGGGCAATACTATGGCTACACCTTC. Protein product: CASRPTGQYYGYTF.